This T cell receptor beta chain stems from a study of blood T cell repertoires in COVID-19. The CDR3 loop spans 16 amino acids. Germline V gives CDR1 ENHRY, CDR2 SYGVKD. J was trimmed by 8 bases and V by 6 bases; bases with no gene match: 17. Original data processing: Amplification from reference gene primers served as the basis for estimated nucleated cell counts. Using immunoSEQ multiplex PCR, the repertoire was profiled, and TCRdb retains in-frame clones only, with some absent. For V, J and clone size, that table is used; D and trimming come from the DNA. The table records about 100,000 clones, more than 70% of them present only once.

V usage is TRBV10-3 and J usage is TRBJ1-2, with TRBD1 matching over 8 bases. Sequenced: peripheral blood. The receptor was isolated from a human donor in a cohort sampled during active COVID-19. The CDR3 loop reads CAISGGQGIGLRGYTF. CDR3 sequence (DNA): TGTGCCATCAGCGGTGGACAGGGCATAGGGTTGCGGGGCTACACCTTC.